This entry concerns a single T cell receptor (beta chain). This clonotype was detected a few times. The target of this receptor is not known. No base qualities exist here, and no much larger clone lies one base off it. This sample stems from a study of T-cell memory formation after mild COVID-19 (dated by TCRdb to the early 2020s). Concerning the study at large: TCR sequence clusters from the two donors were found to be largely donor specific. In a couple of donors, T-cell clones that expanded and contracted after mild COVID-19 were tracked by sequencing TCRalpha and TCRbeta repertoires over time. Two young, previously healthy adult volunteers, one female and one male, were included in the cohort. Results and caveats for the whole study, not just this receptor: SARS-CoV-2 specificity was not confirmed for the second-wave clones peaking on day 37. The detection of some responding clones in pre-infection memory suggests that pre-existing cross-reactive memory T cells joined the SARS-CoV-2 response. Only a couple of mild cases were covered in the study, and larger cohorts including severe cases with pre-infection samples were considered necessary. Balanced CD4/CD8 phenotypes were observed for clones contracting from day 15 to 85, whereas a bias towards CD4+ was observed for a second wave of clones expanding from day 15 to 37. Contracting CD4+ clones were found mainly in CM and EM memory subsets, while CD8+ clones were enriched in EMRA.

The data were produced on an Illumina NovaSeq 6000. TCRalpha and TCRbeta cDNA libraries were built by 5'RACE with constant-segment primers, adding sample barcodes and unique molecular identifiers. RNA was extracted from every sample with Trizol reagent. The libraries were amplified in two PCR steps, and the second step added a second sample barcode and Illumina TruSeq adapters. Libraries were sequenced on an Illumina NovaSeq with 2 x 150 bp paired-end reads. Processing in the source paper ran as follows. With migec v1.2.7, reads were demultiplexed and then collapsed into UMI-guided consensus sequences. Using mixcr v2.1.11, UMI consensuses were aligned to TRA and TRB V and J templates and then assembled into clonotypes. Clonotypes were classified as expanded or contracted when called significant by both edgeR and NoisET, with noise models trained on biological replicates. For edgeR calls, the cutoffs were a false discovery rate-adjusted p below 0.01 and a log2 fold-change threshold of 1. As an exploratory analysis of dynamics, max-normalized trajectories of the 1000 most abundant clonotypes were examined with PCA combined with hierarchical clustering. The CD4 or CD8 phenotype of responding clones was assigned using the separately sequenced CD4+ and CD8+ repertoires. TCRdb's own reprocessing of the public reads used fastp at Q25 and MiXCR and kept productive beta chains. For every CDR3 protein sequence, its rows merge into one entry that carries the most common genes and DNA. The V and J calls, along with clone size, are taken from TCRdb and not from the paper's own processing. Here the sample has 190,000 or so distinct CDR3 sequences; about 20% occur a single time. The ten largest clones take up around 23% of the sample.

V is shortened by 10 bases, J by 5 bases, and the region joining them spans 18 bases. Reading from cysteine to phenylalanine, the CDR3 counts 14 amino acids. The DNA shown is the 42-base CDR3, in frame from base 1. As encoded in the germline V gene, CDR1 is MNHEY while CDR2 is SVGEGT. Ficoll-Paque density gradient centrifugation was the method used to isolate PBMCs. Sequencing used PBMCs or a T cell subset sorted from them (not recorded which). The chain links TRBV6-2 or TRBV6-3 with TRBJ2-1; the D element might be TRBD1 or TRBD2, as each aligns at 6 bases. This clonotype originated in an adult woman who had mild COVID-19 (a few samples of this study predate the infection). The sample titles of this study are shuffled in the database, so cell type and time point are left out; the donor was told from shared clones. CDR3 protein: CATASGARDNEQFF. The DNA reads as follows: TGTGCCACCGCCTCGGGGGCACGAGACAATGAGCAGTTCTTC.